This TCR beta chain was recorded in a study of OX40 agonist ivuxolimab in advanced cancers. Study-wide points: At 0.1 to 3.0 mg/kg, clonal expansion of CD4+ and CD8+ blood T cells had occurred by week 6. Clonal expansion in partial responders at 0.1-3.0 mg/kg ranked among the lowest.

This CDR3 is 12 amino acids long. Germline CDR1 reads SGHRS; CDR2 reads YFSETQ. Trimming took 2 bases from V and 3 from J, leaving 4 bases between them. Produced via immunoSEQ multiplex PCR; TCRdb's table is partial and in-frame only. Altogether 45,000 to 55,000 clones are present, roughly 84% being singletons, with the ten largest covering about 9.8%. About this clone: Its antigen is not known.

This chain uses TRBV5-1 with TRBJ2-3; D remains ambiguous. The receptor comes from an adult with an advanced solid tumor such as melanoma, head and neck, liver or kidney cancer. Sample: CD4+ or CD8+ T cells sorted from blood, taken in a trial of the OX40 agonist ivuxolimab. In DNA form, the CDR3 reads TGCGCCAGCAGCTTTGCGACAGATACGCAGTATTTT. Translated, it gives CASSFATDTQYF.